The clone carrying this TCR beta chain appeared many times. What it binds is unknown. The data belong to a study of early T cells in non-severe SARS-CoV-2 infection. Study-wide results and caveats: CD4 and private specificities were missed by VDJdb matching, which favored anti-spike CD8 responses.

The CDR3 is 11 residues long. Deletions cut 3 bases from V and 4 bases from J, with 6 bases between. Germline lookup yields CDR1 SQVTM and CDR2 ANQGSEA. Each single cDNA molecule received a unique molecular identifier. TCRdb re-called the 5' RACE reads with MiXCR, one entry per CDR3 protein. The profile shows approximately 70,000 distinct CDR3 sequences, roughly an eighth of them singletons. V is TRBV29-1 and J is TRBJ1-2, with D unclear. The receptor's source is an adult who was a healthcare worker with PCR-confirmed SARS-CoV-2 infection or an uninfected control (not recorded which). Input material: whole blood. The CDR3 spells CSVEQVYGYTF. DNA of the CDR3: TGCAGCGTTGAGCAGGTCTATGGCTACACCTTC.